This T cell receptor beta chain appears in the sequencing data of a study of spatial heterogeneity in lung cancer. Study-level results: Estimation of coverage gave values of around 6.6% for alpha and over 11% for beta chains in tumor T cells. Mutation tallies in tumors tracked expanded intratumoral alpha and beta TCR counts.

Time point reported: sample taken at primary tumor resection. Every molecule of TCR cDNA had its own unique molecular identifier. From the 5' RACE reads, TCRdb called clonotypes with MiXCR, one entry per CDR3 protein. The sample contains 4,000 or so distinct CDR3 sequences, about 8.7% of which appear only once. This clonotype ranks as large. Its antigen is unidentified. The germline gene is not matched at one end of the junction; a read error may be the cause. This clonotype was obtained from a male donor with early-stage non-small cell lung cancer. The sequencing used lung tumor tissue, collected at surgery.

CDR3 DNA sequence: TGCAGCGTTAAAGAGCCCTTCTACAATGAGCAGTTCTTC. Its translation: CSVKEPFYNEQFF. The chain couples TRBV29-1 to TRBJ2-1; the D is unclear. Germline CDR1 reads SQVTM; CDR2 reads ANQGSEA. The length of the CDR3 is 13 residues.